This T cell receptor (beta chain) emerged from a study of T cells in localized non-small cell lung cancer. Assay used: immunoSEQ multiplex PCR; TCRdb lists only in-frame clones, some missing. The table has approximately 35,000 clones, 75% to 95% seen once. Germline lookup yields CDR1 GTSNPN and CDR2 SVGIG (reference sequence). CDR3 length: 14 amino acids. V lost 1 base and J 5 bases, leaving 12 bases between the germline ends. The genes are TRBV30 and TRBJ1-5; D is unresolved. Sequences were derived from peripheral blood mononuclear cells, sampled before any cancer treatment. The clonotype originates from a female donor aged 60 or older with stage II lung adenocarcinoma. The CDR3 coding sequence is TGTGCCTGGAGTGAAACTCAGGTGGATCAGCCCCAGCATTTT. Translation gives CAWSETQVDQPQHF.